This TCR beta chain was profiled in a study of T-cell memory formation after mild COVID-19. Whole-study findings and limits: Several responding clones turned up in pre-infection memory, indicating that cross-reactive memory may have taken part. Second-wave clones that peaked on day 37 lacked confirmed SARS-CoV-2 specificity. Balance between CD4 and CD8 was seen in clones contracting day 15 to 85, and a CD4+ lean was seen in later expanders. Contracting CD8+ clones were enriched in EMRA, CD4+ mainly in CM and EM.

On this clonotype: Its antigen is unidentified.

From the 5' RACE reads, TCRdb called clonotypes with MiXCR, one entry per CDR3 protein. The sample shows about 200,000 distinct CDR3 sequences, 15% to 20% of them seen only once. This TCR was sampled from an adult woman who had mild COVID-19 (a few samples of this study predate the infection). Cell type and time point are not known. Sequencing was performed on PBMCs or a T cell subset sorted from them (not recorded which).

The CDR3 DNA is TGTGCCAGCAGTAAATCGACAGGGGGTAGGAGCGAGCAGTACTTC. It specifies CASSKSTGGRSEQYF. V is TRBV6-5 and J is TRBJ2-7; 9 bases match TRBD1. The CDR3 covers 15 residues. Germline V gene lookup returns CDR1 MNHEY and CDR2 SVGAGI. V was pared by 5 bases and J by 6 bases, with 11 bases of the junction left unmatched.